The T cell receptor (beta chain) described here comes from a study of T-cell reconstitution after alpha-beta-depleted transplantation in children. Findings and caveats of the study: Where some patients showed high TCRbeta diversity at day 60, it came from recipient T cells and thymic progenitors that had survived. Most T-cell counts and diversity one year after the transplant came from T cells that were newly produced. About two months after transplant, alpha-beta T cells reportedly came from several hundred expanded graft clones.

In its sample, this clonotype was seen a few times. Its target is not known. Preparing the TCRbeta library involved the use of unique molecular identifiers. TCRdb itself ran the PCR reads through MiXCR, one entry per CDR3 protein. The sample records hundreds of thousands of distinct CDR3 sequences, 10% to 15% being singletons. The CDR3 length is 17 residues. The germline V gene encodes CDR1 LGHNA and CDR2 YNFKEQ. V was clipped by 0 bases and J by 7 bases; unmatched bases: 10. The clonotype originates from a male patient younger than 18 who had a stem cell transplant for acute myeloid leukemia, so the T cells may come from the graft donor. The chain links TRBV4-2 to TRBJ2-1; 9 bases are a match to TRBD1. Here the sequenced sample was PBMCs, mostly from graft donor cells, taken 360 days after TCRalphabeta/CD19-depleted stem cell transplant. Written as DNA, the CDR3 is TGTGCCAGCAGCCAAGAAAATTCGGGACAGGGTTTGAATGAGCAGTTCTTC. Residues: CASSQENSGQGLNEQFF.